Shown below are 30 T cell receptor beta chains from a single sample sequenced in a study of T cell repertoires in cytomegalovirus infection. These receptors' antigens are unknown. TCRdb used MiXCR to reprocess the reads, holding one entry per CDR3 protein. The sample includes about 830,000 distinct CDR3 sequences, around a third of them seen just once. Sequencing used cultured CD8+ T cells from PBMCs, obtained from culture after CMV antigen stimulation. Source of these receptors: a human donor in good health (CMV status not recorded). Some clones in this sample may be carry-over from other donors' samples.

Of note for this clonotype: A much larger clone is a single base away; this may be a read error. The chain recombines TRBV5-4 with TRBJ1-5, with TRBD1 matching over 7 bases. There are 14 residues in the CDR3. Germline V lookup: CDR1 SGHNT, CDR2 YYREEE (reference sequence). The V and J ends lost 2 bases and 6 bases, in that order; junction bases with no gene match: 5. CDR3 nucleotides: TGTGCCAGCAGCTTAAAGGGGGCTGGTCAGCCCCAGCATTTT. This sequence encodes CASSLKGAGQPQHF.

V is TRBV2 and J is TRBJ2-7; possibly TRBD2 for D (5 bases). V was trimmed by 4 bases and J by 2 bases, leaving 9 bases between them. CDR3 length equals 13 residues. Germline loops: CDR1 SNHLY, CDR2 FYNNEI. CDR3 region: CASSGGDPYEQYV. In DNA, the CDR3 is TGTGCCAGCAGTGGGGGAGATCCCTACGAGCAGTACGTC.

In its sample, this clonotype was seen a few times. The genes are TRBV18 and TRBJ2-1, with D perhaps TRBD1 (6 bases). The CDR3 sequence is 15 residues long. CDR1 and CDR2 (germline): KGHSH, LQKENI. V was clipped by 3 bases and J by 5 bases, with 14 bases between them. The CDR3 DNA sequence: TGTGCCAGCTCACCCTCTACAGGGCCCAACAATGAGCAGTTCTTC. Translated: CASSPSTGPNNEQFF.

This clonotype was counted only a few times. The rearrangement uses TRBV12-3 or TRBV12-4 and TRBJ2-3; TRBD2 aligns across 7 bases. The CDR3 is 20 amino acids. J lost 5 bases, V lost 3 bases, and 23 bases had no gene match. The CDR3 sequence is CASSLAPLYGGGPFEDTQYF. The CDR3 nucleotides read TGTGCCAGCAGTTTGGCCCCCCTCTATGGGGGGGGTCCATTCGAAGATACGCAGTATTTT.

This clonotype is a singleton in its sample. The V and J genes are TRBV19 and TRBJ2-7; TRBD1 matches at 7 bases. This CDR3 spans 15 amino acids. The V and J ends lost 5 bases and 3 bases, in that order; junction bases with no gene match: 10. From germline, CDR1 is LNHDA and CDR2 SQIVND (reference sequence). CDR3: CASSARQGWSYEQYF. In DNA form, the CDR3 reads TGTGCCAGTAGTGCCCGACAGGGCTGGAGCTACGAGCAGTACTTC. Full variable domain (rest looked up from reference TRBV19 and TRBJ2-7): DGGITQSPKYLFRKEGQNVTLSCEQNLNHDAMYWYRQDPGQGLRLIYYSQIVNDFQKGDIAEGYSVSREKKESFPLTVTSAQKNPTAFYLCASSARQGWSYEQYFGPGTRLTVT.

This clonotype was observed a few times. The chain employs TRBV7-8 and TRBJ2-1; D is undetermined. This CDR3 contains 18 residues. The germline V gene has CDR1 SGHVS and CDR2 FQNEAQ. Trimming left V 4 bases short and J 0 bases short, with 19 bases between. CDR3 loop: CASSWKLSKFSSYNEQFF. The CDR3 DNA follows: TGTGCCAGCAGCTGGAAACTGAGTAAGTTTAGCTCCTACAATGAGCAGTTCTTC. The full variable domain, with the rest looked up from reference TRBV7-8 and TRBJ2-1, is GAGVSQSPRYKVAKRGQDVALRCDPISGHVSLFWYQQALGQGPEFLTYFQNEAQLDKSGLPSDRFFAERPEGSVSTLKIQRTQQEDSAVYLCASSWKLSKFSSYNEQFFGPGTRLTVL.

This clonotype has just a few counts. V usage is TRBV19 and J usage is TRBJ2-1; D unresolved. Trimming removed 9 bases from V and 4 bases from J, with 13 bases in between. The CDR3 is 13 residues long. The germline gives CDR1 LNHDA, CDR2 SQIVND (reference sequence). CDR3 residues: CASMGWNYNEQFF. The CDR3 DNA reads TGTGCCAGCATGGGCTGGAATTACAATGAGCAGTTCTTC.

The chain combines TRBV12-5 with TRBJ1-2; D might be TRBD1 (5 bases). V lost 6 bases and J lost 4, with 12 bases in between. Germline CDR1 and CDR2: LGHNT and FRNRAP. This CDR3 comprises 13 residues. CDR3 nucleotide sequence: TGTGCTAGTGGCTTAACGACAGCCTATGGCTACACCTTC. Protein: CASGLTTAYGYTF.

This clonotype was observed many times. The chain couples TRBV4-3 to TRBJ1-6; D possibly corresponds to TRBD1 (6 bases). The germline V gene has CDR1 LGHNA and CDR2 YSLEER. V shed 0 bases and J shed 0 bases, with 15 bases lying between them. This CDR3 is built from 19 residues. The CDR3 protein is CASSQESGGAGSYNSPLHF. DNA of the CDR3: TGCGCCAGCAGCCAAGAATCGGGGGGCGCCGGCTCCTATAATTCACCCCTCCACTTT.

The genes are TRBV7-9 and TRBJ1-4, with D possibly being TRBD1 (5 bases). Germline assignment: CDR1 SEHNR and CDR2 FQNEAQ (reference sequence). The CDR3 sequence is 14 residues long. Between the trimmed V and J ends, which lost 5 bases and 7 bases, there was a span of 14 bases. The CDR3 sequence is CASSDVGESEKLFF. CDR3 DNA: TGTGCCAGCAGCGACGTGGGGGAGAGTGAAAAACTGTTTTTT.

This chain connects TRBV5-1 to TRBJ2-7; the match to TRBD1 covers 11 bases. The CDR3 is made up of 14 amino acids. The V segment lost 5 bases and the J segment 3 bases; nucleotides outside the gene matches: 4. Germline CDR1 SGHRS, CDR2 YFSETQ. The CDR3 sequence is CASRSGTGGYEQYF. The CDR3 DNA reads as TGCGCCAGCAGGTCCGGGACAGGGGGCTACGAGCAGTACTTC.

In this sample, this clonotype turned up many times. The J gene is TRBJ2-3, the V gene TRBV7-2; D is unclear. Germline CDR1 SGHTA, CDR2 FQGNSA. Trimming removed 1 base from V and 0 bases from J, with 11 bases in between. The CDR3 totals 16 residues. The CDR3 bases are TGTGCCAGCAGCTTAGACGGGCTGGGGAGCACAGATACGCAGTATTTT. Its protein is CASSLDGLGSTDTQYF.

On this clonotype: Its ends do not fully match the called genes, so a read error is possible. The chain couples TRBV27 to TRBJ1-5; unclear D gene. Germline V gives CDR1 MNHEY, CDR2 SMNVEV (reference sequence). The CDR3 is made up of 15 amino acids. CDR3: CASSLGAGFNQPRHF. The CDR3 DNA is TGTGCCAGCAGTTTAGGTGCAGGCTTCAATCAGCCCCGGCATTTT.

This clonotype was detected only a few times. This chain links TRBV6-2 or TRBV6-3 with TRBJ2-5; 7 bases are a match to TRBD2. The V segment lost 4 bases and the J segment 5 bases; nucleotides outside the gene matches: 7. The CDR3 totals 14 residues. Germline lookup yields CDR1 MNHEY and CDR2 SVGEGT. The CDR3 is CASSWGGEMETQYF. Here the CDR3 DNA reads TGTGCCAGCAGTTGGGGGGGTGAGATGGAGACCCAGTACTTC.

As concerns this clonotype: This may stem from a read error, because a much larger clone lies one nucleotide away. This sequence joins TRBV6-5 and TRBJ1-2, with D possibly matching TRBD1 (6 bases). CDR1 is MNHEY, CDR2 SVGAGI, per germline. Deletions cut 4 bases from V and 2 bases from J, with 11 bases between. The CDR3 sequence is 14 residues long. The CDR3 DNA is TGTGCCAGCAGTTTCGGACAGCTAAACTATGGCTACACCTTC. Translated: CASSFGQLNYGYTF.

The chain links TRBV29-1 to TRBJ2-3, with D perhaps matching TRBD1 or TRBD2 (6 bases each). Germline CDR1 and CDR2: SQVTM and ANQGSEA. V was clipped by 3 bases and J by 1 base, with 14 bases between them. This CDR3 comprises 15 residues. CDR3 bases: TGCAGCGTTGAGGGGGGCAGGGTGGGCACAGATACGCAGTATTTT. Its protein product is CSVEGGRVGTDTQYF.

This clonotype was counted between two and nine times. The J gene is TRBJ2-5, the V gene TRBV6-2 or TRBV6-3, with 9 positions matching TRBD2. Per germline, CDR1 MNHEY and CDR2 SVGEGT. This CDR3 is 15 amino acids long. V gave up 7 bases and J gave up 1 base; unmatched junction bases: 7. The CDR3 loop reads CASNEAGGVQETQYF. Written as DNA, the CDR3 is TGTGCCAGCAACGAAGCGGGGGGAGTCCAAGAGACCCAGTACTTC.

The chain is built from TRBV28 and TRBJ2-3; tentatively, D is TRBD1 (6 bases). In germline, CDR1 is MDHEN, CDR2 SYDVKM. The V end lost 4 bases, the J end lost 4 bases, and 18 bases lay between the germline ends. CDR3 length: 16 residues. As DNA, the CDR3 is TGTGCCAGCAGTTCTACTACAGGGAGTTCGGCAGATACGCAGTATTTT. It translates to CASSSTTGSSADTQYF.

This clonotype was detected a few times. The chain links TRBV6-1 to TRBJ2-2; no definite D call. The V gene's germline CDR1 is MNHNS and CDR2 SASEGT. V was pared by 10 bases and J by 5 bases, with 8 bases between. The CDR3 covers 11 residues. CDR3 nucleotide sequence: TGTGCCACCAGAACAACCGGGGAGCTGTTTTTT. It translates to CATRTTGELFF.

The V call is TRBV9, the J call TRBJ2-2; TRBD1 matches at 7 bases. This CDR3 contains 12 residues. The germline gives CDR1 SGDLS, CDR2 YYNGEE. Trimming took 10 bases from V and 1 from J; bases not matched to a gene: 1. CDR3 in DNA: TGTGCCCCAGGGGGGAACACCGGGGAGCTGTTTTTT. As protein: CAPGGNTGELFF.

The rearrangement joins TRBV6-1 to TRBJ2-5; D perhaps matches TRBD2 (6 bases). Looked up from germline, CDR1 is MNHNS and CDR2 is SASEGT. This CDR3 is built from 14 residues. V was shortened by 5 bases and J by 5 bases, with 15 bases between the two germline ends. Here the CDR3 DNA reads TGTGCCAGCAGTTGGGTCTCCAGCGGGGAGACCCAGTACTTC. It specifies CASSWVSSGETQYF.

V and J are TRBV2 and TRBJ2-1; 8 bases are a match to TRBD1. Germline V CDR1 and CDR2: SNHLY, FYNNEI. The CDR3 runs to 13 residues. V lost 8 bases, J lost 7 bases, and 7 bases stayed unmatched. In nucleotides, the CDR3 is TGTGCCAGCTTCAGGACAGGGTTGAATGAGCAGTTCTTC. Its translation: CASFRTGLNEQFF.

The chain uses TRBV19 and TRBJ2-3; the D gene is possibly TRBD1 (6 bases). This CDR3 spans 15 amino acids. V was shortened by 4 bases and J by 0 bases, with 11 bases between the two germline ends. CDR1 and CDR2 from the germline V gene are LNHDA and SQIVND (reference sequence). The CDR3 DNA follows: TGTGCCAGTAGTAAGGGGGACCAAAGCACAGATACGCAGTATTTT. It translates to CASSKGDQSTDTQYF.

As to this clonotype: An end of the junction differs from the germline gene, which may be a read error. The chain carries TRBV5-1 and TRBJ2-1; D is perhaps TRBD1 (5 bases). This CDR3 has 16 residues. Germline V lookup: CDR1 SGHRS, CDR2 YFSETQ. CDR3 loop: CANSLRQGSRRDEQFF. CDR3 coding DNA: TGCGCCAACAGCTTGAGGCAGGGCAGCCGTAGGGATGAGCAGTTCTTC. Combining the CDR3 with reference TRBV5-1 and TRBJ2-1 gives the whole variable domain KAGVTQTPRYLIKTRGQQVTLSCSPISGHRSVSWYQQTPGQGLQFLFEYFSETQRNKGNFPGRFSGRQFSNSRSEMNVSTLELGDSALYLCANSLRQGSRRDEQFFGPGTRLTVL.

This clonotype occurred a few times. The chain joins TRBV4-1 to TRBJ2-3; a possible D gene is TRBD2 (5 bases). Trimming cost V 5 bases and J 4 bases, with 16 bases left between them. Germline values: CDR1 MGHRA, CDR2 YSYEKL. The CDR3 consists of 15 residues. DNA for the CDR3: TGCGCCAGCAGCGAAGGGAGTAGCTTTGCAGATACGCAGTATTTT. Protein product: CASSEGSSFADTQYF.

This clonotype was seen a few times. The chain joins TRBV7-9 to TRBJ1-1; weak D call: TRBD1 (5 bases). CDR1 SEHNR and CDR2 FQNEAQ come from the germline V gene (reference sequence). V was shortened by 4 bases and J by 4 bases, with 16 bases between the two germline ends. The CDR3 sequence is 15 residues long. The CDR3 coding sequence is TGTGCCAGCAGCTCCCAGGGTCAGGGCCCCACTGAAGCTTTCTTT. Amino acids: CASSSQGQGPTEAFF.

The chain carries TRBV9 and TRBJ2-3; 10 bases line up with TRBD2. The CDR3 length is 15 residues. J lost 3 bases, V lost 2 bases, and 3 bases had no gene match. The germline V gene has CDR1 SGDLS and CDR2 YYNGEE. CDR3 DNA sequence: TGTGCCAGCAGCGTCCAGCGGGGGGGGACAGATACGCAGTATTTT. The encoded protein is CASSVQRGGTDTQYF.

About this clonotype: This could be a read error, since a much larger clone is one nucleotide away. The V call is TRBV7-6, the J call TRBJ1-6, with 10 bases lining up with TRBD1. CDR1 and CDR2 (germline): SGHVS, FNYEAQ. J gave up 7 bases and V 3 bases, and 3 bases lay outside the gene matches. There are 15 residues in the CDR3. CDR3 sequence: CASSFGQGDNSPLHF. The DNA of the CDR3 is TGTGCCAGCAGCTTTGGACAGGGGGACAATTCACCCCTCCACTTT.

The rearrangement joins TRBV27 to TRBJ2-2; D not certain. V dropped 0 bases and J dropped 6 bases, with 11 bases sitting between them. CDR1 MNHEY and CDR2 SMNVEV come from the germline V gene (reference sequence). The CDR3 is 15 amino acids. CDR3 region: CASSLSPGLAGELFF. In nucleotides, the CDR3 is TGTGCCAGCAGTTTATCGCCAGGCCTAGCCGGGGAGCTGTTTTTT.

This clonotype was observed at least ten times. The V and J genes are TRBV27 and TRBJ1-1; 7 nucleotides agree with TRBD1. Germline CDR1 reads MNHEY; CDR2 reads SMNVEV (reference sequence). V shed 5 bases, J shed 3 bases, and the junction held 9 bases outside the gene matches. The CDR3 sequence is 15 residues long. The CDR3 spells CASSQRGRWDTEAFF. CDR3 nucleotides: TGTGCCAGCAGTCAGAGGGGGCGTTGGGACACTGAAGCTTTCTTT.